What follows are 20 T cell receptor beta chains derived from one specimen sequenced in a study of T cell responses to AZD1222 COVID-19 vaccine. Using immunoSEQ multiplex PCR, the repertoire was profiled, and TCRdb retains in-frame clones only, with some absent. Here the sample spans about 120,000 clones, 80% to 95% being singletons. Specimen: peripheral blood, collected 28 days after the second AZD1222 dose. The receptors derive from an adult who received the AZD1222 COVID-19 vaccine.

This chain joins TRBV5-1 and TRBJ2-7; D uncertain. V dropped 4 bases and J dropped 8 bases, with 16 bases sitting between them. CDR1 and CDR2 (germline): SGHRS, YFSETQ. The length of the CDR3 is 13 residues. The CDR3 sequence: CASSVSTETKQYF. The CDR3 bases are TGCGCCAGCAGCGTTAGTACCGAAACAAAGCAGTACTTC.

V gene TRBV11-3 combines with J gene TRBJ2-1; tentatively, D is TRBD1 (5 bases). The CDR3 length is 18 residues. V lost 5 bases and J lost 3, with 23 bases in between. The germline V gene has CDR1 SGHNT and CDR2 YENEEA. The DNA for the CDR3 is TGTGCCAGCAGCCGGTTCGCAGGGCACGTTGCCCTCTACAATGAGCAGTTCTTC. Protein: CASSRFAGHVALYNEQFF.

The chain carries TRBV15 and TRBJ2-7, with D maybe TRBD1 (5 bases). CDR1 is LNHNV, CDR2 YYDKDF, per germline (reference sequence). Trimming removed 0 bases at V and 3 bases at J, with 12 bases between. The length of the CDR3 is 15 residues. The CDR3: CATSREGATFYEQYF. CDR3 coding DNA: TGTGCCACCAGCAGAGAAGGGGCCACATTCTACGAGCAGTACTTC.

The rearrangement links TRBV5-1 to TRBJ1-2; no clear D. CDR3 length: 15 amino acids. Deletions cut 0 bases from V and 0 bases from J, with 9 bases between. The germline gives CDR1 SGHRS, CDR2 YFSETQ. CDR3 region: CASSLEATTNYGYTF. CDR3 nucleotides: TGCGCCAGCAGCTTGGAGGCAACTACTAACTATGGCTACACCTTC.

V and J are TRBV6-6 and TRBJ2-2; D not certain. Germline V gives CDR1 MNHNY, CDR2 SVGAGI (reference sequence). V shed 1 base and J shed 1 base, with 4 bases lying between them. The length of the CDR3 is 14 residues. CDR3 in amino acids: CASSYLENTGELFF. The CDR3 DNA reads as TGTGCCAGCAGTTACTTAGAGAACACCGGGGAGCTGTTTTTT.

The gene calls are TRBV20-1 and TRBJ2-5; the D call may be TRBD1 or TRBD2 (5 bases each). This CDR3 contains 16 residues. The germline CDR1 and CDR2 sequences are DFQATT and SNEGSKA (reference sequence). Trimming removed 3 bases at V and 3 bases at J, with 20 bases between. CDR3 in DNA: TGCAGTGCTAGTCCGCCTTCTTCGTGGGGGAAAGAGACCCAGTACTTC. Protein: CSASPPSSWGKETQYF.

The chain has TRBV7-3 and TRBJ2-3; D is unresolved. V was shortened by 5 bases and J by 2 bases, with 11 bases between the two germline ends. This CDR3 has 14 amino acids. Per germline, CDR1 SGHTA and CDR2 FQGTGA. The CDR3 DNA is TGTGCCAGCAGCCGGTCTATTTCCACAGATACGCAGTATTTT. Translating it yields CASSRSISTDTQYF.

The chain has TRBV19 and TRBJ2-2; the match to TRBD1 covers 9 bases. The ends lost 4 bases at V and 1 base at J; junction bases unmatched: 4. CDR1 is LNHDA, CDR2 SQIVND, per germline (reference sequence). CDR3 size: 16 residues. This chain's CDR3 is CASSTRDRVNTGELFF. The CDR3 DNA sequence: TGTGCCAGTAGTACTCGGGACAGGGTGAACACCGGGGAGCTGTTTTTT. Filled out from reference TRBV19 and TRBJ2-2, the complete variable domain reads DGGITQSPKYLFRKEGQNVTLSCEQNLNHDAMYWYRQDPGQGLRLIYYSQIVNDFQKGDIAEGYSVSREKKESFPLTVTSAQKNPTAFYLCASSTRDRVNTGELFFGEGSRLTVL.

The chain has TRBV12-3 or TRBV12-4 and TRBJ1-4; D not certain. Trimming cost V 2 bases and J 6 bases, with 1 base left between them. CDR3 length equals 11 residues. This chain's CDR3 is CASSLYEKLFF. The CDR3 DNA reads as TGTGCCAGCAGTTTATATGAAAAACTGTTTTTT.

J is TRBJ1-5 and V is TRBV18, with 7 bases fitting TRBD1. Germline V gene data show CDR1 as KGHSH and CDR2 as LQKENI. V trimming: 1 base; J trimming: 2 bases; junction bases outside the gene matches: 2. The CDR3 covers 15 residues. CDR3 in DNA: TGTGCCAGCTCACCACAGGGGGCTGGCAATCAGCCCCAGCATTTT. It specifies CASSPQGAGNQPQHF.

The V call is TRBV12-3 or TRBV12-4, the J call TRBJ2-3; tentatively, D is TRBD1 or TRBD2 (5 bases each). V shed 6 bases and J shed 4 bases, with 11 bases lying between them. The CDR3 extends over 13 amino acids. The CDR3 coding sequence is TGTGCCAGCAGCACGTGGGGGTCAGATACGCAGTATTTT. Its protein product is CASSTWGSDTQYF.

This clone has just one count. The DNA for the CDR3 is TGCGCCAGCAGCTCGGGCCGTACGGACAATGAGCAGTTCTTC. Translation gives CASSSGRTDNEQFF. The chain has TRBV5-1 and TRBJ2-1, with D uncertain. The V end was cut by 3 bases, the J end by 5 bases, with 12 bases between. This CDR3 comprises 14 residues. Germline lookup yields CDR1 SGHRS and CDR2 YFSETQ.

The genes are TRBV12-5 and TRBJ2-3, with 13 bases matching TRBD2. The CDR3 has 19 residues. V lost 8 bases, J lost 4 bases, and 18 bases stayed unmatched. Germline V gene lookup returns CDR1 LGHNT and CDR2 FRNRAP. The CDR3 DNA reads as TGTGCTAGTTCAACCCGGCCGGGACTAGCGGGGTTGGTCGCAGATACGCAGTATTTT. Its protein is CASSTRPGLAGLVADTQYF.

The V call is TRBV7-9, the J call TRBJ2-7; 8 nucleotides align to TRBD1. The CDR3 is made up of 13 amino acids. The J segment lost 4 bases and the V segment lost 4 bases, leaving 3 bases of the junction unmatched. Germline V gene data show CDR1 as SEHNR and CDR2 as FQNEAQ (reference sequence). The DNA for the CDR3 is TGTGCCAGCAGCTCAACAGGGGGGTACGAGCAGTACTTC. The encoded protein is CASSSTGGYEQYF.

The genes are TRBV24-1 and TRBJ2-7, with D perhaps TRBD1 (5 bases). Germline loops: CDR1 KGHDR, CDR2 SFDVKD. The CDR3 sequence is 15 residues long. V lost 4 bases, J lost 5 bases, and 17 bases lay in between. The CDR3, as DNA: TGTGCCACCAGTGACCCGAAAGGGGTCGACCACGAGCAGTACTTC. Translating it yields CATSDPKGVDHEQYF.

The V gene is TRBV14, the J gene TRBJ1-1; no firm D call. The germline V gene encodes CDR1 SGHDN and CDR2 FVKESK. Trimming stripped 3 bases from V and 1 base from J, with 12 bases between. This CDR3 spans 15 amino acids. CDR3 region: CASSHFTEQNTEAFF. The CDR3 bases are TGTGCCAGCAGCCATTTTACAGAGCAGAACACTGAAGCTTTCTTT.

The CDR3 reads CSVADTHYGYTF. The CDR3 DNA reads TGCAGCGTTGCAGACACACACTATGGCTACACCTTC. This chain links TRBV29-1 with TRBJ1-2; D unresolved. V was pared by 4 bases and J by 3 bases, with 9 bases between. CDR1 and CDR2 (germline): SQVTM, ANQGSEA. The CDR3 is made up of 12 amino acids.

The chain couples TRBV10-1 to TRBJ2-1; D possibly corresponds to TRBD2 (5 bases). This CDR3 contains 15 residues. In germline, CDR1 is WNHNN, CDR2 SYGVQD (reference sequence). With 3 bases removed from V and 2 bases from J, the gap between germline ends came to 11 bases. As DNA, the CDR3 is TGCGCCAGCAGTGACGGGATTTACGCCTACAATGAGCAGTTCTTC. Its protein is CASSDGIYAYNEQFF.

The V gene is TRBV19, the J gene TRBJ1-2; 8 bases line up with TRBD1. The CDR3 extends over 15 amino acids. The J segment lost 4 bases and the V segment lost 6 bases, leaving 10 bases of the junction unmatched. Germline V gene data show CDR1 as LNHDA and CDR2 as SQIVND (reference sequence). The CDR3 loop is CASSKPGQEFYGYTF. CDR3 bases: TGTGCCAGTAGCAAACCGGGACAGGAATTCTATGGCTACACCTTC.

The chain carries TRBV7-3 and TRBJ1-3; D possibly corresponds to TRBD1 (6 bases). Deletions cut 6 bases from V and 7 bases from J, with 16 bases between. Germline V gives CDR1 SGHTA, CDR2 FQGTGA. CDR3 length: 14 residues. CDR3 sequence (DNA): TGTGCCAGCAGTTCTCTCGGGGGCCGGAACACCATATATTTT. Its protein product is CASSSLGGRNTIYF.